This entry describes one T cell receptor beta chain. These data belong to a study of shared T cell receptors in the human thymus. The ends lost 2 bases at V and 4 bases at J; junction bases unmatched: 8. This CDR3 has 17 residues. Germline values: CDR1 ENHRY, CDR2 SYGVKD. The repertoire was sequenced with immunoSEQ multiplex PCR; TCRdb's copy has only in-frame clones and lacks some. The sample holds 600,000 or so clones, 70% to 90% seen once. The data also belong to a second study, concerning human thymus T cells. That study adds: Infants served as donors; they were healthy and Finnish and were having corrective surgery for congenital heart defects. Corrective cardiac operations yielded the resected thymus tissue. Repertoires sampled from thymus and blood appeared biased in V and J gene usage.

The rearrangement links TRBV10-3 to TRBJ2-5; TRBD2 aligns across 12 bases. This clonotype was obtained from a boy less than two years old with a congenital heart defect. Sequenced: thymocytes. CDR3 DNA sequence: TGTGCCATCAGTGAGGATGGACTAGCGGGGCATTCAGAGACCCAGTACTTC. Its translation is CAISEDGLAGHSETQYF.